The 2 T cell receptor beta chains presented below share a single source sample, sequenced in a study of T cell responses to AZD1222 COVID-19 vaccine. Here immunoSEQ multiplex PCR was the method, and the copy in TCRdb shows in-frame clones only, minus some. Of 100,000 to 150,000 clones in the sample, 88% were seen once. The specimen was peripheral blood, collected on day 0 of AZD1222 vaccination. These TCRs come from an adult in good health.

The gene calls are TRBV11-2 and TRBJ2-1; TRBD1 is a possible D gene (6 bases). Germline V gives CDR1 SGHAT, CDR2 FQNNGV. The V gene lost 4 bases and the J gene lost 0 bases, with 10 bases spanning the gap. This CDR3 is 15 amino acids long. The DNA for the CDR3 is TGTGCCAGCAGCTCCCGACAGGCCTCCTACAATGAGCAGTTCTTC. As protein: CASSSRQASYNEQFF.

The chain is built from TRBV10-1 and TRBJ2-2, with a tentative D call TRBD1 (5 bases). The CDR3 spans 15 residues. V was pared by 5 bases and J by 1 base, with 11 bases between. CDR1 is WNHNN and CDR2 is SYGVQD in the germline V gene (reference sequence). The CDR3 nucleotides are TGCGCCAGCAGTCTTAATCAGGGGAACACCGGGGAGCTGTTTTTT. Its translation: CASSLNQGNTGELFF.